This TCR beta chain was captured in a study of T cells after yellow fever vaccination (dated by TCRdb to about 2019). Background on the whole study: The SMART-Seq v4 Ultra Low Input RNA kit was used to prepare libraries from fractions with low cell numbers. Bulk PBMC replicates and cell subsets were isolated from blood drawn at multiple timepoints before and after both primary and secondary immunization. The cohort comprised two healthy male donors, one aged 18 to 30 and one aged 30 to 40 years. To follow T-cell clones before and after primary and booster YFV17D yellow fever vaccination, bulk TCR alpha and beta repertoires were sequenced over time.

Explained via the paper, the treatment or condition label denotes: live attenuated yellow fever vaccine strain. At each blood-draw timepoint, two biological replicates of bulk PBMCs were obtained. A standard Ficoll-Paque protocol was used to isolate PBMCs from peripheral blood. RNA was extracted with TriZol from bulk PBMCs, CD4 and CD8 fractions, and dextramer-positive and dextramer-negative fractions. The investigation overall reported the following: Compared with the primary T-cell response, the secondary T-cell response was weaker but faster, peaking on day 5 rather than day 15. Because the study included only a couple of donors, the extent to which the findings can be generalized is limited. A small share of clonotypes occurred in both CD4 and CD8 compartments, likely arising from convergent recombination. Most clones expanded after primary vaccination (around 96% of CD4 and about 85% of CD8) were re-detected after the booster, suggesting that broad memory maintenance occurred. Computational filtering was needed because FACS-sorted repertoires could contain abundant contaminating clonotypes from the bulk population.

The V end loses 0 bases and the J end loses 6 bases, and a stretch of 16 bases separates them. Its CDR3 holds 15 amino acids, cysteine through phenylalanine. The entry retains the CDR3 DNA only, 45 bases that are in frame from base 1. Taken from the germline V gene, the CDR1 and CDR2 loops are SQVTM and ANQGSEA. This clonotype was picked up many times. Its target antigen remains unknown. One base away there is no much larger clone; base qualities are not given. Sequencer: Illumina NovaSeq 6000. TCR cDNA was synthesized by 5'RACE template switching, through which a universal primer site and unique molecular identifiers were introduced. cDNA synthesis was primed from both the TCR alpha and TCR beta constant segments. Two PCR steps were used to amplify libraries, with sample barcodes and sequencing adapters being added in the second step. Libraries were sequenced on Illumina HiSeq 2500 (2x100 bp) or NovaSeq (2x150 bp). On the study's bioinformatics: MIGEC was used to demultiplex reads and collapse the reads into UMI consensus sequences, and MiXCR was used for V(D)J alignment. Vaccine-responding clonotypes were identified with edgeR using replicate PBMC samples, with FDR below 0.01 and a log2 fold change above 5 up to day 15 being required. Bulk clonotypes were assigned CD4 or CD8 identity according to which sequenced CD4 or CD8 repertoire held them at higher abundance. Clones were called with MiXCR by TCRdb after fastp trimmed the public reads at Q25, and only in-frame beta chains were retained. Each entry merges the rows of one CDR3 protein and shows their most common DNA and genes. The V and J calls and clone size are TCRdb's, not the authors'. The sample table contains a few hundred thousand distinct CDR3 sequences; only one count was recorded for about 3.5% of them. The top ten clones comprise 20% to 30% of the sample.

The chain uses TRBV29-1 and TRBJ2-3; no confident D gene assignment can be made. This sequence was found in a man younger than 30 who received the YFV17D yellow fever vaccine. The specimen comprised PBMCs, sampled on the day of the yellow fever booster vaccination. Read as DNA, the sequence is TGCAGCGTTGAAGATCAGGAACGGGCCTGGGATACGCAGTATTTT. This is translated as CSVEDQERAWDTQYF.